This T cell receptor (beta chain) was profiled in a study of T cells in Graves' hyperthyroidism and ophthalmopathy (dated by TCRdb to the late 2010s). About the full investigation: Peripheral blood samples were taken at initial diagnosis, before any treatment was given. Whether ophthalmopathy could be predicted prospectively was tested in an independent validation cohort made up of 18 to 20 hyperthyroidism patients plus 17 patients who later progressed to ophthalmopathy. The paper describes TCR Vbeta CDR3 sequencing of around 130 peripheral blood samples, made up of fewer than 50 ophthalmopathy patients, roughly 72 hyperthyroidism patients and 17 progressor patients. The 85 to 100 discovery patients were randomly split 7:3 into training and test sets. Once sampling was done, hyperthyroidism patients were given methimazole at a starting dose of 30 mg daily, whereas ophthalmopathy patients were given high-dose intravenous methylprednisolone. TCR V-J signatures able to tell the groups apart were searched for in a discovery cohort of 90 to 100 patients, of whom fewer than 45 had Graves' ophthalmopathy and 57 had stable Graves' hyperthyroidism. The study also compared thyroid tissue and blood T-cell repertoires from more than five Graves' hyperthyroidism patients.

What the study reported, not specific to this receptor: In validation, progression to ophthalmopathy was predicted by the model with 70.59% sensitivity and 72.22% specificity, a median of about 6.4 months before onset. Most expanded thyroid clonotypes (frequency above 0.001) were also found in blood, which suggests that blood repertoires may mirror thyroid immune responses. In cross-validation, a model built on a 13 V-J signature told ophthalmopathy apart from stable hyperthyroidism with approximately 91% sensitivity and approximately 81% specificity, and in testing the same model reached 80%/75%. Sample size was not statistically predetermined, and blinding of investigators to group allocation was not performed.

Moderately to severely active disease, a Clinical Activity Score of at least 3, a NOSPECS grade of at least 4, and a duration under 3 months were present in ophthalmopathy patients. Any patient with an uncontrolled infection, another autoimmune disease, pregnancy or lactation was excluded. Diagnoses were established on the basis of clinical symptoms, serum thyroxine and TRAb, thyroid ultrasound, and orbital computed tomography. PBMCs were isolated from approximately 10 ml of fresh peripheral blood by Ficoll-Paque density gradient centrifugation. Total RNA was extracted using Trizol reagent, and RNA quality was assessed on an Agilent 2100 Bioanalyzer. CDR3 length: 14 amino acids, cysteine to phenylalanine. Only the CDR3 portion is preserved as DNA: 42 bases, with reading frame beginning at the first base. For CDR1 and CDR2, the germline V gene lists SNHLY and FYNNEI. Between the V and J ends, shortened by 8 bases and 0 bases respectively, the junction contains 13 bases.

The TCR beta CDR3 regions were amplified from the RNA transcripts. The TCR CDR3 was subjected to a first round of RT-PCR using the HTBI primer set and the Qiagen OneStep RT-PCR kit. A second multiplex PCR round built the libraries, followed by size selection and purification. Paired-end sequencing of the libraries was performed with 100 bp reads on an Illumina HiSeq2000. The authors' analysis ran thus. Raw data were processed with SOAPnuke, discarding reads with adapters, uncalled bases, mean Phred below 15, or no exact constant-primer or identifier match. High-quality paired reads were merged with COPE v1.2.5, and unique nucleotide sequences were defined as clonotypes. MiTCR v1.1 was used to align clonotypes to the IMGT TRBV, TRBD and TRBJ reference segments. Only V-J combinations with frequency above 0.0001, covering about 99% of repertoires, were analysed. A TCS score was defined as the ratio of F50 (clonal expansion) to E x V (chaos), with BLOSUM62-based TCRdist applied between CDR3 peptides within each V-J. Welch's t-statistics and random forest reduced around 520 V-J features to under 15, which were used in a naive Bayes classifier (R e1071). TCRdb trimmed public reads at Q25 via fastp, called clones via MiXCR and kept in-frame beta chains. Every CDR3 protein is listed once, alongside the most common genes and DNA of its rows. These V and J calls derive from TCRdb rather than the authors' analysis. In this sample the table shows roughly 530,000 distinct CDR3 sequences, about a sixth of which occur a single time. Of the sample, 15% to 20% is held by the ten largest clones.

This clonotype occurred many times. No cognate antigen has been identified for it. No base-level quality is on record; no much larger clone is a single base apart. Input material: blood. This clonotype was sampled from a woman aged 18-29 years with Graves' ophthalmopathy. The rearranged segments are TRBV2 and TRBJ1-1; TRBD1 could be the D gene, as 6 bases match. The nucleotide sequence is given as TGTGCCAGCGTATTGAGGGGGATGAACACTGAAGCTTTCTTT. It translates as CASVLRGMNTEAFF.